These 14 T cell receptor beta chains were sequenced from one sample in a study of shared clonotypes between healthy human individuals (dated by TCRdb to 2018 to 2021). For the CD8 naive samples, CD45RO-negative cells were positively selected for CCR7, yielding a CD45RA+CCR7+ population from which TemRA cells were excluded. Library prep was done by the immunoSEQ multiplex PCR assay. Not all clones reach the TCRdb copy of this immuneACCESS table, which keeps in-frame sequences only. Checked studies attribute under half of the gap to unresolved V genes and leave the rest unexplained. This sample lists nearly 2 million clones; approximately 94% were detected once. Roughly 1.2% of the sample rests with the top ten. The sample consisted of naive CD8+ T cells sorted from blood. What the cell subset or site label conveys for this sample: CD45RA+CCR7+. The receptors originated from a man aged 18 to 30 in good health.

The chain recombines TRBV13 with TRBJ2-3; D gene uncertain. CDR1 is PRHDT and CDR2 is FYEKMQ in the germline V gene (reference sequence). This CDR3 comprises 12 residues. V was clipped by 4 bases and J by 4 bases, with 6 bases between them. CDR3 in amino acids: CASSSLADTQYF. CDR3 DNA: TGTGCCAGCAGCTCCTTGGCAGATACGCAGTATTTT.

Concerning this clone: Distinct nucleotide sequences in the sample also encode this CDR3. The chain couples TRBV4-2 to TRBJ1-1; D remains ambiguous. CDR1 and CDR2 (germline): LGHNA, YNFKEQ. Trimming pared 0 bases from V and 4 bases from J, leaving 6 bases between. The CDR3 sequence is 13 residues long. CDR3 residues: CASSQEIGTEAFF. The CDR3 DNA sequence: TGTGCCAGCAGCCAAGAGATCGGCACTGAAGCTTTCTTT.

The rearrangement uses TRBV7-8 and TRBJ2-1; 14 nucleotides agree with TRBD2. The germline V gene encodes CDR1 SGHVS and CDR2 FQNEAQ. Trimming took 0 bases from V and 8 from J; bases not matched to a gene: 0. The CDR3 contains 15 residues. The CDR3 loop is CASSLAGLAGDEQFF. The CDR3 nucleotides read TGTGCCAGCAGCTTAGCGGGACTAGCGGGGGATGAGCAGTTCTTC.

This rearrangement joins TRBV7-9 to TRBJ1-1; D is uncertain. V shed 2 bases and J shed 0 bases, with 7 bases lying between them. The germline V gene has CDR1 SEHNR and CDR2 FQNEAQ (reference sequence). The CDR3 totals 14 residues. CDR3 residues: CASSLRLVNTEAFF. CDR3 bases: TGTGCCAGCAGCTTAAGGCTTGTGAACACTGAAGCTTTCTTT. Together with reference TRBV7-9 and TRBJ1-1, the CDR3 gives the full variable domain: DTGVSQNPRHKITKRGQNVTFRCDPISEHNRLYWYRQTLGQGPEFLTYFQNEAQLEKSRLLSDRFSAERPKGSFSTLEIQRTEQGDSAMYLCASSLRLVNTEAFFGQGTRLTVV.

As for this clone: Within the sample, other DNA sequences also encode this same CDR3. The rearrangement links TRBV5-6 to TRBJ2-7; a possible D gene is TRBD2 (5 bases). The CDR3 loop spans 13 amino acids. Trimming left V 3 bases short and J 2 bases short, with 9 bases between. Germline CDR1 reads SGHDT; CDR2 reads YYEEEE. CDR3 region: CASSSGLAYEQYF. CDR3 nucleotides: TGTGCCAGCAGCTCAGGACTGGCCTACGAGCAGTACTTC.

This chain joins TRBV27 and TRBJ1-2, with TRBD1 matching over 7 bases. Per the germline V gene, CDR1 is MNHEY and CDR2 is SMNVEV (reference sequence). V shed 5 bases, J shed 4 bases, and the junction held 7 bases outside the gene matches. The CDR3 runs 14 residues. CDR3 protein: CASSPTGQSYGYTF. The DNA of the CDR3 is TGTGCCAGCAGTCCGACGGGACAGAGCTATGGCTACACCTTC.

The chain links TRBV12-5 to TRBJ1-4; D gene uncertain. The length of the CDR3 is 16 residues. V was clipped by 2 bases and J by 5 bases, with 15 bases between them. CDR1 LGHNT and CDR2 FRNRAP come from the germline V gene. The CDR3 is CASGLTYEPPNEKLFF. The CDR3 coding sequence is TGTGCTAGTGGTTTGACCTACGAGCCCCCGAATGAAAAACTGTTTTTT.

The gene calls are TRBV6-1 and TRBJ1-5, with D maybe TRBD1 (6 bases). V lost 3 bases to trimming and J lost 5 bases, with 14 bases between them. This CDR3 has 15 amino acids. Germline V gives CDR1 MNHNS, CDR2 SASEGT. Here the CDR3 reads CASSEMSGAYQPQHF. For the CDR3, the DNA is TGTGCCAGCAGTGAGATGTCAGGGGCATATCAGCCCCAGCATTTT.

The rearrangement uses TRBV25-1 and TRBJ1-3, with 8 positions matching TRBD1. CDR1 and CDR2 (germline): MGHDK, SYGVNS. The CDR3 is 16 amino acids. V dropped 3 bases and J dropped 2; count of bases not matched to a gene: 6. The CDR3 DNA reads TGTGCCAGCAGTGACCCCCCGGACAGGGCTGGAAACACCATATATTTT. Encoded protein: CASSDPPDRAGNTIYF. Based on the CDR3 plus reference TRBV25-1 and TRBJ1-3, the full variable domain is EADIYQTPRYLVIGTGKKITLECSQTMGHDKMYWYQQDPGMELHLIHYSYGVNSTEKGDLSSESTVSRIRTEHFPLTLESARPSHTSQYLCASSDPPDRAGNTIYFGEGSWLTVV.

Concerning this clone itself: The sample contains more than one DNA sequence encoding this CDR3. CDR3 in amino acids: CASSYGGNGYTF. Written as DNA, the CDR3 is TGTGCCAGCAGTTACGGGGGGAATGGCTACACCTTC. This rearrangement joins TRBV6-5 to TRBJ1-2, with D perhaps matching TRBD1 (5 bases). This CDR3 contains 12 residues. CDR1 MNHEY and CDR2 SVGAGI come from the germline V gene. Between the trimmed V and J ends, which lost 2 bases and 6 bases, there was a span of 7 bases.

The chain employs TRBV10-3 and TRBJ2-1, with 12 bases identical to TRBD2. The junction had 10 bases not matched to a gene; V was cut back by 7 bases and J by 6 bases. The CDR3 loop spans 16 amino acids. The V gene's germline CDR1 is ENHRY and CDR2 SYGVKD. CDR3 coding DNA: TGTGCCATCATGGGGATGACTAGCGGGGGCCTCAATGAGCAGTTCTTC. This encodes CAIMGMTSGGLNEQFF.

This clone has just one count. The rearrangement uses TRBV6-1 and TRBJ1-2; 7 bases map to TRBD1. Germline trimming cut 3 bases from V and 6 bases from J; bases unmatched to any gene: 13. Germline-derived CDR1 and CDR2 are MNHNS and SASEGT. This CDR3 is built from 16 residues. CDR3 residues: CASSDVLEGGANGYTF. DNA of the CDR3: TGTGCCAGCAGTGACGTCCTGGAAGGGGGCGCTAATGGCTACACCTTC.

This chain links TRBV6-5 with TRBJ2-7; TRBD1 or TRBD2 may be the D gene (5 bases each). The V end was cut by 0 bases, the J end by 7 bases, with 13 bases between. This CDR3 is 14 amino acids long. CDR1 is MNHEY and CDR2 is SVGAGI in the germline V gene. The CDR3 coding sequence is TGTGCCAGCAGTTACTCGGGACCGGTCGGGGAGCAGTACTTC. This codes for CASSYSGPVGEQYF.

V and J are TRBV9 and TRBJ2-2; TRBD1 aligns across 11 bases. The CDR3 contains 17 residues. Germline V gives CDR1 SGDLS, CDR2 YYNGEE. The V and J ends lost 0 bases and 5 bases, in that order; junction bases with no gene match: 6. The CDR3 protein is CASSVAWDRGGTGELFF. The CDR3 DNA sequence: TGTGCCAGCAGCGTAGCTTGGGACAGGGGGGGAACCGGGGAGCTGTTTTTT.